This T cell receptor (beta chain) was identified during a study of control samples from healthy donors and cancer patients. Data came from immunoSEQ multiplex PCR; TCRdb stores just in-frame clones and leaves some out. The sample contains about 34,000 clones, about 88% of which appear only once. This clone has a single count. In germline, CDR1 is SGHRS, CDR2 YFSETQ. The CDR3 extends over 13 amino acids. The V gene end was trimmed by 4 bases and the J gene end by 6 bases; junction bases not matched to a gene: 7. V is TRBV5-1 and J is TRBJ2-7, with 7 bases lining up with TRBD1. The sequenced sample was PBMCs. This TCR was recovered from a woman between 40 and 50 years old with lung cancer. CDR3 protein: CASSPTGQGEQYF. The CDR3 nucleotides are TGCGCCAGCAGCCCGACAGGGCAGGGCGAGCAGTACTTC.